This T cell receptor (beta chain) was sequenced during a study of shared clonotypes between healthy human individuals. V was pared by 2 bases and J by 5 bases, with 7 bases between. Looked up from germline, CDR1 is SGHDT and CDR2 is YYEEEE. The CDR3 extends over 12 amino acids. The study's findings and limits: Researchers found naive subsets generally carried larger estimated richness than memory subsets.

Naive CD8 cells lacked CD45RO and underwent positive selection for CCR7, leaving out terminally differentiated effector memory CD45RA+ cells. This table comes from immunoSEQ multiplex PCR, and its TCRdb copy is limited to in-frame clones, with some not included. Here the sample spans some 2.1 million clones, roughly 95% being singletons. This clone was found once. Its specificity is unknown. This clonotype was obtained from a man younger than 35 in good health. The V and J genes are TRBV5-6 and TRBJ1-1; no clear D. Sequencing was performed on naive CD8+ T cells sorted from blood. The CDR3 region is CASSLWETEAFF. DNA of the CDR3: TGTGCCAGCAGCTTATGGGAAACTGAAGCTTTCTTT.